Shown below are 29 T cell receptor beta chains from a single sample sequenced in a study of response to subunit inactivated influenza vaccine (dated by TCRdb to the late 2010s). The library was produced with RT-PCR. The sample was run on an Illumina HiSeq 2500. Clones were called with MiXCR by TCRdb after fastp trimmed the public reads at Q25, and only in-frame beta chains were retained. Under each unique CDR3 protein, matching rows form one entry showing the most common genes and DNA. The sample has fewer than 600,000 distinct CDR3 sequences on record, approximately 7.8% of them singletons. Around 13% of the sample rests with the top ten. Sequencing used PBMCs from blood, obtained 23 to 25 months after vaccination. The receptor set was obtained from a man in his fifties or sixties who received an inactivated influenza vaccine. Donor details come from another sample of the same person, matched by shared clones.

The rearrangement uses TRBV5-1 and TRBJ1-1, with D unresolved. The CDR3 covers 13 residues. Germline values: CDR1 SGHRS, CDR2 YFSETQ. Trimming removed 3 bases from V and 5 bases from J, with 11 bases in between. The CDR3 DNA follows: TGCGCCAGCAGCTCGGAAATAGGAACTGAAGCTTTCTTT. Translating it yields CASSSEIGTEAFF.

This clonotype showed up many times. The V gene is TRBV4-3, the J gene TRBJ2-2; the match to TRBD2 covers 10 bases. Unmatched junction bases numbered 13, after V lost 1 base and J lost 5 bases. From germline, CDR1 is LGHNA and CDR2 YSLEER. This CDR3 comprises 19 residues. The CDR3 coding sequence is TGCGCCAGCAGCCAAGCTTACGTCGAACTAGCGGGAAGTACCGGGGAGCTGTTTTTT. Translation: CASSQAYVELAGSTGELFF.

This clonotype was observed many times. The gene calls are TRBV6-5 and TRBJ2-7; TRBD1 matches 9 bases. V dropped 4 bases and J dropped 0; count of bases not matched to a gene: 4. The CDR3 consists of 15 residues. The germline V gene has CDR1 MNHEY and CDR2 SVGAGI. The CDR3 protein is CASSFDRGISYEQYF. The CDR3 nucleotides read TGTGCCAGCAGTTTCGACAGGGGGATCTCCTACGAGCAGTACTTC.

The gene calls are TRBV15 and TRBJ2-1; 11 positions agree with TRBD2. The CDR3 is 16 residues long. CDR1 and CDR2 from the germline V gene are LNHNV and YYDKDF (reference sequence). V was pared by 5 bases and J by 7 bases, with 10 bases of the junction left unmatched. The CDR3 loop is CATSARLAGPGNEQFF. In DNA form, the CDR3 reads TGTGCCACCAGCGCCCGACTAGCGGGACCGGGTAATGAGCAGTTCTTC.

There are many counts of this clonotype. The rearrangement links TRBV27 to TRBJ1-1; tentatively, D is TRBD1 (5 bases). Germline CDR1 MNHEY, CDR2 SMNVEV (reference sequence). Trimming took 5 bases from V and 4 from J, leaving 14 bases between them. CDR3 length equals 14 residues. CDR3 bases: TGTGCCAGCAGTCCAGGGCGATTAGGCACTGAAGCTTTCTTT. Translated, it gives CASSPGRLGTEAFF.

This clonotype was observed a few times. The DNA for the CDR3 is TGTGCCAGCAGTTTGGCTAGCGGGAATTGGGAGACCCAGTACTTC. Protein: CASSLASGNWETQYF. The chain links TRBV27 to TRBJ2-5; 9 bases match TRBD2. This CDR3 has 15 amino acids. Trimming cost V 3 bases and J 5 bases; bases outside gene matches: 7. The germline V gene encodes CDR1 MNHEY and CDR2 SMNVEV (reference sequence).

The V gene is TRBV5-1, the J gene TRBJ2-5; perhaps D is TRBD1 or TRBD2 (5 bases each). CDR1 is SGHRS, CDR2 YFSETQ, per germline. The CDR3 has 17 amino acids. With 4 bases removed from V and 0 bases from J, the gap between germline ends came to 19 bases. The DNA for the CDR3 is TGCGCCAGCAGCGGGACCTCGGAGCTCTGGTACCAAGAGACCCAGTACTTC. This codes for CASSGTSELWYQETQYF.

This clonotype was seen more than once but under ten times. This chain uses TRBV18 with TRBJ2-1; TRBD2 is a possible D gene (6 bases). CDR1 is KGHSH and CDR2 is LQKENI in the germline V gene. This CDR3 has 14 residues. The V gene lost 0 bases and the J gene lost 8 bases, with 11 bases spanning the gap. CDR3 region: CASSPPLLADEQFF. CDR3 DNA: TGTGCCAGCTCACCACCGCTACTAGCAGATGAGCAGTTCTTC.

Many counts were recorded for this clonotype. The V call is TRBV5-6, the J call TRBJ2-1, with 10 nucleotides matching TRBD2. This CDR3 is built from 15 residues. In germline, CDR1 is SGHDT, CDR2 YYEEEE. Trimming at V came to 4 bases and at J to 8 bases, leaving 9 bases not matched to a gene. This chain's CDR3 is CASSTPTSGWDEQFF. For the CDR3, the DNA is TGTGCCAGCAGCACCCCGACTAGCGGGTGGGATGAGCAGTTCTTC.

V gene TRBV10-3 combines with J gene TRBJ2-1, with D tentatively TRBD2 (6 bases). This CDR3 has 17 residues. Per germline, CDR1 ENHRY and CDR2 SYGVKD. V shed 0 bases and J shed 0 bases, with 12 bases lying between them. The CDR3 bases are TGTGCCATCAGTGAGTCGTCGGGGGTTAGCTCCTACAATGAGCAGTTCTTC. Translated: CAISESSGVSSYNEQFF.

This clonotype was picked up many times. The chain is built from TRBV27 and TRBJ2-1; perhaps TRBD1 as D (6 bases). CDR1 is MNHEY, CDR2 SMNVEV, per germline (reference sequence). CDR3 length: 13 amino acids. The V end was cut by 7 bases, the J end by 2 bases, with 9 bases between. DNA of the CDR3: TGTGCCAGCATCCGGGACACCTACAATGAGCAGTTCTTC. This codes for CASIRDTYNEQFF.

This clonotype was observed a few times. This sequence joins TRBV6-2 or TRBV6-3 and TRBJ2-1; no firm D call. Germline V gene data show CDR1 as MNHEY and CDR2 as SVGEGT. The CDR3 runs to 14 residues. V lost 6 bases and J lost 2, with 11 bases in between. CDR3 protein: CASSQAAAYNEQFF. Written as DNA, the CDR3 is TGTGCCAGCAGCCAAGCCGCAGCCTACAATGAGCAGTTCTTC.

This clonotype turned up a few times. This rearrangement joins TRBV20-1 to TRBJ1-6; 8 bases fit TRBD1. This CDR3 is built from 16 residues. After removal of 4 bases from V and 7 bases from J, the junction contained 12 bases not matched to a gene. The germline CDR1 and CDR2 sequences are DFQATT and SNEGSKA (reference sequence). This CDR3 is CSAILTGGQTNSPLHF. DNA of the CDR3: TGCAGTGCTATACTCACAGGGGGGCAGACCAATTCACCCCTCCACTTT.

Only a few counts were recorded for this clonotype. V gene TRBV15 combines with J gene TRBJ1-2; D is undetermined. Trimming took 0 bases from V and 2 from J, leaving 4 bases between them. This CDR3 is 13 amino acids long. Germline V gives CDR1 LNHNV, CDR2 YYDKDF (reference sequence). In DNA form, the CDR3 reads TGTGCCACCAGCAGAGATGGGAACTATGGCTACACCTTC. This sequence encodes CATSRDGNYGYTF.

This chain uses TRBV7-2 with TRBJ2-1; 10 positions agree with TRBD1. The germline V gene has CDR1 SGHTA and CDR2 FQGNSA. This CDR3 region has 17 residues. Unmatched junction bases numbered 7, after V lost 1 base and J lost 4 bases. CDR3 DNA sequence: TGTGCCAGCAGCTTAGTAGGGACAGGGGCTCTTTACAATGAGCAGTTCTTC. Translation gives CASSLVGTGALYNEQFF.

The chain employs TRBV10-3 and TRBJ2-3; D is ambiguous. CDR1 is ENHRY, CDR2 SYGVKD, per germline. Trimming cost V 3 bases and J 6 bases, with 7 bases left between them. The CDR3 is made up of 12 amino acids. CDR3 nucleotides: TGTGCCATCAGTGAAGCTGAGGATACGCAGTATTTT. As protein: CAISEAEDTQYF.

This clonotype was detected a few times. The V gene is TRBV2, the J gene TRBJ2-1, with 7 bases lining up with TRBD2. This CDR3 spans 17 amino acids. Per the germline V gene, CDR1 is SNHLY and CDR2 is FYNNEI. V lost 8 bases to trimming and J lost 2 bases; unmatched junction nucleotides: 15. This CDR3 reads CASRADLSLAAYNEQFF. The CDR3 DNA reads TGTGCCAGCCGTGCAGATCTGAGTCTAGCGGCCTACAATGAGCAGTTCTTC.

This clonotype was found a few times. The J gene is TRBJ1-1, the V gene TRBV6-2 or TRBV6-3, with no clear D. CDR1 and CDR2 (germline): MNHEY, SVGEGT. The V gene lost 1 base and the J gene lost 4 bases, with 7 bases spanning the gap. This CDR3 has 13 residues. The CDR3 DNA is TGTGCCAGCAGTTACTTGTACAGCACTGAAGCTTTCTTT. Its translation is CASSYLYSTEAFF.

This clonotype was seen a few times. The CDR3 loop reads CASSLARSTGIQETQYF. The DNA for the CDR3 is TGCGCCAGCAGCTTGGCTCGATCGACAGGAATCCAAGAGACCCAGTACTTC. The rearrangement joins TRBV5-1 to TRBJ2-5; weak D call: TRBD1 (6 bases). Germline CDR1 SGHRS, CDR2 YFSETQ. The length of the CDR3 is 17 residues. Trimming took off 0 bases at V and 1 base at J, with 16 bases between the two ends. The full variable domain, with the rest looked up from reference TRBV5-1 and TRBJ2-5, is KAGVTQTPRYLIKTRGQQVTLSCSPISGHRSVSWYQQTPGQGLQFLFEYFSETQRNKGNFPGRFSGRQFSNSRSEMNVSTLELGDSALYLCASSLARSTGIQETQYFGPGTRLLVL.

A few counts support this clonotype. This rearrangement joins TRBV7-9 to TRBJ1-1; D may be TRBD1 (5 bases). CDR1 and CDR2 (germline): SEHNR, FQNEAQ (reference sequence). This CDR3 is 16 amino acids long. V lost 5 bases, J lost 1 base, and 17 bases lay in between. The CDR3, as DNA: TGTGCCAGCAGCCTAGGGTGGGGGGTAAAGAACACTGAAGCTTTCTTT. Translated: CASSLGWGVKNTEAFF.

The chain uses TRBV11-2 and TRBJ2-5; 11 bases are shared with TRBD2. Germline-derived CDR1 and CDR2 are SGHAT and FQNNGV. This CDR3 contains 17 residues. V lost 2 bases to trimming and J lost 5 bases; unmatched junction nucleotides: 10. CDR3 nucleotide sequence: TGTGCCAGCAGCTTAATAACTAGCGGGGGATTCGGGGAGACCCAGTACTTC. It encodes CASSLITSGGFGETQYF. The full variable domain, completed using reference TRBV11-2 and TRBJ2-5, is EAGVAQSPRYKIIEKRQSVAFWCNPISGHATLYWYQQILGQGPKLLIQFQNNGVVDDSQLPKDRFSAERLKGVDSTLKIQPAKLEDSAVYLCASSLITSGGFGETQYFGPGTRLLVL.

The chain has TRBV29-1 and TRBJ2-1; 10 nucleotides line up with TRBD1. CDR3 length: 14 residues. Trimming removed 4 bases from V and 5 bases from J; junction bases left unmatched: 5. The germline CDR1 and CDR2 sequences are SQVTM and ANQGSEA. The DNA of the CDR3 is TGCAGCGTTGGGGGACAGGGGTTCAACAATGAGCAGTTCTTC. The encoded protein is CSVGGQGFNNEQFF.

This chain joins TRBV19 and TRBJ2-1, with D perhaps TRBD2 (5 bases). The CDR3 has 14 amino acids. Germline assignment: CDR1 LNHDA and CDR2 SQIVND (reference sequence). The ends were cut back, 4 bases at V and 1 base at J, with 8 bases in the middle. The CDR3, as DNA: TGTGCCAGTAGTAGCGGGTATTCCTACAATGAGCAGTTCTTC. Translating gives CASSSGYSYNEQFF.

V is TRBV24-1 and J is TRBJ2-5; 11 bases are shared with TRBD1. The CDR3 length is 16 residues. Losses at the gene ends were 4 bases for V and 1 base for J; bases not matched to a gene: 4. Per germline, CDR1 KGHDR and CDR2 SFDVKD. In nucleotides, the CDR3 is TGTGCCACCAGTGAGCGGACAGGGGGCTTCCAAGAGACCCAGTACTTC. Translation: CATSERTGGFQETQYF.

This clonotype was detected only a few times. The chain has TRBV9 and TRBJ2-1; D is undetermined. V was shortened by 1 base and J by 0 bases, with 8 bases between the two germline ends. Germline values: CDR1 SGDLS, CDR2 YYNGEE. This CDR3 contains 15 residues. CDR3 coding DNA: TGTGCCAGCAGCGTAACCGGCCTCTCCTACAATGAGCAGTTCTTC. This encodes CASSVTGLSYNEQFF.

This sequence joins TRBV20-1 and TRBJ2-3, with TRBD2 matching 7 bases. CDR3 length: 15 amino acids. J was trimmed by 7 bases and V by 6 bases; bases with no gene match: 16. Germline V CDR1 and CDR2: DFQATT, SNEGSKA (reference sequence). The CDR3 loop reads CSASGTTYEPYTQYF. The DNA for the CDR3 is TGCAGTGCGTCAGGGACTACCTACGAACCTTATACGCAGTATTTT.

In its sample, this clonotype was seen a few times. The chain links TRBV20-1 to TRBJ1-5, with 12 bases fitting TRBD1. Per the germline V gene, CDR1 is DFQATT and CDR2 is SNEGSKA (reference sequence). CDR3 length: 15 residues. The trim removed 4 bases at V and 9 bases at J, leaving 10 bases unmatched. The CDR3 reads CSATGTGGPSGPQHF. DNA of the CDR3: TGCAGTGCTACCGGGACAGGGGGCCCATCGGGGCCCCAGCATTTT.

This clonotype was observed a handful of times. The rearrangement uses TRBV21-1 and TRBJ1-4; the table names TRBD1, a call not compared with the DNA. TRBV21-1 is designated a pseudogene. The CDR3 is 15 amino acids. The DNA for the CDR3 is TGTGCCAGCAGCCAAAGACAGGGGCTTAATGAAAAACTGTTTTTT. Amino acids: CASSQRQGLNEKLFF.

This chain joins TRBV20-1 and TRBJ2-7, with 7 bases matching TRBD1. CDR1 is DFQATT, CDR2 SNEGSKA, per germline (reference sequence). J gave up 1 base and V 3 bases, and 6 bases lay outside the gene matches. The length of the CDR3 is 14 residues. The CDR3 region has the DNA TGCAGTGCTAGTAGACAGGGCTCTTCCTACGAGCAGTACTTC. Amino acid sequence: CSASRQGSSYEQYF.